This T cell receptor beta chain was captured by sequencing in a study of relationships among human T cell subsets. This clonotype has only a few counts. Its antigen is not identified. This CDR3 contains 16 residues. With V trimmed by 5 bases and J by 2 bases, 5 bases remained unmatched. From germline, CDR1 is MNHNS and CDR2 SASEGT. After negative selection with anti-CD4 multisort beads, CD8+ T cells were positively selected with anti-CD8 beads. Semiquantitative ARM-PCR amplified T cell receptor alpha and beta CDR3 regions from mRNA. ARM-PCR used tagged nested gene-specific primers, then communal superprimers for exponential amplification. First-round products served as template after exonuclease removal of nested primers. Each CDR3 protein gets one entry after TCRdb re-called the multiplex PCR reads with MiXCR. The table shows about 5,000 distinct CDR3 sequences, with 50% to 70% occurring only once.

Findings and caveats of the study: Many CDR3s were shared across Th1, Th2 and regulatory subsets.

The TCR comes from a man aged 35-49 years in good health. The sequenced sample was CD8+ T cells sorted from blood. The V gene is TRBV6-1, the J gene TRBJ2-7; 14 nucleotides match TRBD2. DNA of the CDR3: TGTGCCAGCAGTTCGGGACTAGCGGGGGCCGCCTACGAGCAGTACTTC. This encodes CASSSGLAGAAYEQYF.